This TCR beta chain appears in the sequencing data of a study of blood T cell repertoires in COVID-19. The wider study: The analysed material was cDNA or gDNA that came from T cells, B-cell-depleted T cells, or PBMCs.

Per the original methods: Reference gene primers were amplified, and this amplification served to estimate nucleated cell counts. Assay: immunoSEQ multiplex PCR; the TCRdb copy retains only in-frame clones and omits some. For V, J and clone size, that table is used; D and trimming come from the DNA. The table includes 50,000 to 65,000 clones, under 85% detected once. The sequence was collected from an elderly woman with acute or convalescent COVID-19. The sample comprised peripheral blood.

CDR3 DNA: TGTGCCAGCAGTAGAACAGGGGGCACTGAAGCTTTCTTT. Translating gives CASSRTGGTEAFF. The V and J genes are TRBV3-1 (or the pseudogene TRBV3-2) and TRBJ1-1, with 8 bases identical to TRBD1. The germline CDR1 and CDR2 sequences are LGHDT and YNNKEL (reference sequence). V was clipped by 6 bases and J by 4 bases; unmatched bases: 4. The CDR3 consists of 13 residues.